This TCR beta chain was sequenced during a study of T cells in women clearing cervical HPV infection. Points on this clone: The read ends 3 residues shy of where the CDR3 ends; the end is completed using the germline J gene.

Average input was around 1,200 ng genomic DNA for immunoSEQ TCR beta CDR3 amplification. The table came from immunoSEQ multiplex PCR; TCRdb's copy has only in-frame clones and leaves some out. The table lists around 23,000 clones. This CDR3 contains 14 residues. Germline values: CDR1 SGHNT, CDR2 YYREEE (reference sequence). The chain carries TRBV5-4 and TRBJ1-2; TRBD1 is a possible D gene (6 bases). Input material: blood buffy coat. The sequence was collected from a woman between 18 and 70 years old with a cervical HPV16 infection that either progressed to CIN3+ or cleared (not recorded which). Partial CDR3 DNA: TGTGCCAGCAGCCCGGGGCCGACAGGCCTCGGC. Translated, it gives CASSPGPTGLG. The complete CDR3 sequence is CASSPGPTGLGYTF.